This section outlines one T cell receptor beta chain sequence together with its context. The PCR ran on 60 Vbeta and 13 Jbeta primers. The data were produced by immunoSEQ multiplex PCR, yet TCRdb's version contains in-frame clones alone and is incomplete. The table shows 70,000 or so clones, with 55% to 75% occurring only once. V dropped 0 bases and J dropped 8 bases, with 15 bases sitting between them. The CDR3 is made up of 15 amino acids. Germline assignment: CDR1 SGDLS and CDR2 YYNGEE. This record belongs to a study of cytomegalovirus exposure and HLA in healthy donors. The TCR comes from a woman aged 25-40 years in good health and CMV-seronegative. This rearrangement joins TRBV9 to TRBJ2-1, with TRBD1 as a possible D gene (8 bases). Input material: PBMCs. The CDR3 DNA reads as TGTGCCAGCAGCGTAGAACAGGGGGGGATCCATGAGCAGTTCTTC. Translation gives CASSVEQGGIHEQFF. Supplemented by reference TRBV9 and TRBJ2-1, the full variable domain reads DSGVTQTPKHLITATGQRVTLRCSPRSGDLSVYWYQQSLDQGLQFLIQYYNGEERAKGNILERFSAQQFPDLHSELNLSSLELGDSALYFCASSVEQGGIHEQFFGPGTRLTVL.